This T cell receptor (beta chain) stems from a study of graft-versus-host responses after intestinal transplantation. Study background: Once they had received anti-thymocyte globulin induction, all recipients took tacrolimus and steroids for approximately three years.

For this clone: Its cognate antigen is unknown.

The length of the CDR3 is 12 residues. Germline lookup yields CDR1 SGHDT and CDR2 YYEEEE. V was trimmed by 3 bases and J by 3 bases, leaving 6 bases between them. Produced via immunoSEQ multiplex PCR; TCRdb's table is partial and in-frame only. The sample has around 97,000 clones; 90% to 95% are singletons. V usage is TRBV5-6 and J usage is TRBJ2-5, with D possibly matching TRBD1 (6 bases). This receptor was taken from a human donor who was the organ donor for an intestinal transplant. The sample was unstimulated CD4+ T cells sorted from spleen or lymph node cells, taken before transplant. The CDR3 reads CASSSGEETQYF. In DNA, the CDR3 is TGTGCCAGCAGCTCAGGGGAAGAGACCCAGTACTTC. Full variable domain (remainder filled in from reference TRBV5-6 and TRBJ2-5): DAGVTQSPTHLIKTRGQQVTLRCSPKSGHDTVSWYQQALGQGPQFIFQYYEEEERQRGNFPDRFSGHQFPNYSSELNVNALLLGDSALYLCASSSGEETQYFGPGTRLLVL.